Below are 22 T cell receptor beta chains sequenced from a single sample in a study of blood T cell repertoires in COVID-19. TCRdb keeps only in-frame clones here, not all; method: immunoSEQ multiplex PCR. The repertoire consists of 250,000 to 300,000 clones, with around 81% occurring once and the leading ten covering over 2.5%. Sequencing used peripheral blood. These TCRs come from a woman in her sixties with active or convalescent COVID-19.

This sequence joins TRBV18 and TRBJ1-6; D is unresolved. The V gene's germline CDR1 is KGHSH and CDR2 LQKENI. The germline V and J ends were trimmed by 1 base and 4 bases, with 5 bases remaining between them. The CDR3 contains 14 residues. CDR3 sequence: CASSPRSYNSPLHF. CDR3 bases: TGTGCCAGCTCACCACGCAGTTATAATTCACCCCTCCACTTT.

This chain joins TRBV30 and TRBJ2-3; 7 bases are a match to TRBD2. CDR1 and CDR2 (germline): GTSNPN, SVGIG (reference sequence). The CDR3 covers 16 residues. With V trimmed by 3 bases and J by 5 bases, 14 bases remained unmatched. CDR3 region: CAWSRLRGEGRDTQYF. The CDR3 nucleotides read TGTGCCTGGAGCCGGCTCCGGGGGGAGGGTAGAGATACGCAGTATTTT.

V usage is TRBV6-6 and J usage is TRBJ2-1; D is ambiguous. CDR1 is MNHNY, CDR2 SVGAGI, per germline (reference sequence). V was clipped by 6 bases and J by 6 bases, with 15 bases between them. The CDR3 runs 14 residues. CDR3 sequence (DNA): TGTGCCAGCAGCCCGTTAGCCCGCCTCAATGAGCAGTTCTTC. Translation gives CASSPLARLNEQFF.

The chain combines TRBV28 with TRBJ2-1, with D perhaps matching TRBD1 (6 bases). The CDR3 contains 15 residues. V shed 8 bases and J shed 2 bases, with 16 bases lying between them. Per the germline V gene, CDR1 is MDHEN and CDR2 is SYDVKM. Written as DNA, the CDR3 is TGTGCCAGCCGCGTAGACAGGCTAGCCTACAATGAGCAGTTCTTC. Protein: CASRVDRLAYNEQFF. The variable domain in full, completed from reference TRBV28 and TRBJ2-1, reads DVKVTQSSRYLVKRTGEKVFLECVQDMDHENMFWYRQDPGLGLRLIYFSYDVKMKEKGDIPEGYSVSREKKERFSLILESASTNQTSMYLCASRVDRLAYNEQFFGPGTRLTVL.

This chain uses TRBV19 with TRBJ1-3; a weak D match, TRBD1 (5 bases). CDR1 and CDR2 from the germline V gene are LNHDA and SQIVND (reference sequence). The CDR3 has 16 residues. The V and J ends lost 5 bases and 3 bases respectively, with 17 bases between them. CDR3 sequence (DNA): TGTGCCAGTAGTCTCCTTCCCAGGGCCCGTGGAAACACCATATATTTT. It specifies CASSLLPRARGNTIYF.

The CDR3 nucleotides read TGTGCCAGCAGCTTGCAGGGGTCGTCTGAAGCTTTCTTT. Its protein product is CASSLQGSSEAFF. The chain links TRBV11-2 to TRBJ1-1; TRBD1 is a possible D gene (6 bases). Looked up from germline, CDR1 is SGHAT and CDR2 is FQNNGV. The CDR3 is made up of 13 amino acids. V lost 3 bases and J 6 bases, leaving 11 bases between the germline ends.

The CDR3 DNA sequence: TGTGCCAGCAGGGGTACAGGGGGCAGTGGAAACACCATATATTTT. This translates into CASRGTGGSGNTIYF. V gene TRBV2 combines with J gene TRBJ1-3; 9 nucleotides agree with TRBD1. Trimming cost V 6 bases and J 3 bases; bases outside gene matches: 6. The CDR3 contains 15 residues. The germline CDR1 and CDR2 sequences are SNHLY and FYNNEI.

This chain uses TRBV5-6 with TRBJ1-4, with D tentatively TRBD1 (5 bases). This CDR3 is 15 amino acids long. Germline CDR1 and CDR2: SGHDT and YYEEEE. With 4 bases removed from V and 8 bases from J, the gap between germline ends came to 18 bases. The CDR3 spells CASSVLGEVPEKLFF. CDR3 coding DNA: TGTGCCAGCAGCGTCTTGGGGGAGGTCCCCGAAAAACTGTTTTTT.

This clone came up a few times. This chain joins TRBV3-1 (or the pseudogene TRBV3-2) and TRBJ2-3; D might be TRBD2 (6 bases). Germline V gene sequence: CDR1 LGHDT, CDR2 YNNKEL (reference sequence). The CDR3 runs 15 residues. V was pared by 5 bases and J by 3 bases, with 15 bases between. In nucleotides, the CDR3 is TGTGCCAGCAGCGCTGTCCTGGGGGGAACAGATACGCAGTATTTT. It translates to CASSAVLGGTDTQYF.

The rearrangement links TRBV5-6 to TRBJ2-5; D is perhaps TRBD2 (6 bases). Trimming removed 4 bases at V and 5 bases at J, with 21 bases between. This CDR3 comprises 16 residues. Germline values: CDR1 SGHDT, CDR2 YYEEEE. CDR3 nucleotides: TGTGCCAGCAGCCCCCTAGGTACGGGGGATGAGGAGACCCAGTACTTC. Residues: CASSPLGTGDEETQYF.

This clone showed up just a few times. CDR3 in amino acids: CASSHRQGRATNEKLFF. The CDR3 nucleotides are TGTGCCAGCAGCCACCGACAGGGGCGCGCAACTAATGAAAAACTGTTTTTT. The chain employs TRBV7-7 and TRBJ1-4; the match to TRBD1 covers 8 bases. The length of the CDR3 is 17 residues. Unmatched junction bases numbered 8, after V lost 5 bases and J lost 0 bases. Germline V gene data show CDR1 as SSHAT and CDR2 as FNYEAQ (reference sequence).

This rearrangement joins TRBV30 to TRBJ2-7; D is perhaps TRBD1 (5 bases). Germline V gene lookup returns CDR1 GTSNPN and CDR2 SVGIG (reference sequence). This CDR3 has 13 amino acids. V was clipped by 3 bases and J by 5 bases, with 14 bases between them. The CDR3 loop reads CAWRWAGKHEQYF. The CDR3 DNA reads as TGTGCCTGGAGGTGGGCAGGGAAGCACGAGCAGTACTTC.

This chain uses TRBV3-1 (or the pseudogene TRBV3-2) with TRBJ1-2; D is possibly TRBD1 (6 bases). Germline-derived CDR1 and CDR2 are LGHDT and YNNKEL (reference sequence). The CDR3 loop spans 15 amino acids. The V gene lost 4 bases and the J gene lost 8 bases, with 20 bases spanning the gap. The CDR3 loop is CASSLASPGARGYTF. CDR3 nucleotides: TGTGCCAGCAGCCTCGCGAGTCCAGGGGCCCGCGGCTACACCTTC.

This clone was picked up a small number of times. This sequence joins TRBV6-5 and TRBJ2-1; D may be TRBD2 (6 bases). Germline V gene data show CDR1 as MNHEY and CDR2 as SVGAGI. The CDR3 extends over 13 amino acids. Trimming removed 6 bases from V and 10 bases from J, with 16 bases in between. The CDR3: CASRLGFAGEQFF. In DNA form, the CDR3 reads TGTGCCAGCAGGCTTGGGTTCGCGGGAGAGCAGTTCTTC.

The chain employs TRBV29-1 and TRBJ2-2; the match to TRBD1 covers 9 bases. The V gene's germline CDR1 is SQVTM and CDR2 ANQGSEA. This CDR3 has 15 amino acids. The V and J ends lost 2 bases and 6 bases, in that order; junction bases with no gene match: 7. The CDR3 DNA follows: TGCAGCGTTGAACCCCGGGACAGGGTGTCCGGGGAGCTGTTTTTT. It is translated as CSVEPRDRVSGELFF.

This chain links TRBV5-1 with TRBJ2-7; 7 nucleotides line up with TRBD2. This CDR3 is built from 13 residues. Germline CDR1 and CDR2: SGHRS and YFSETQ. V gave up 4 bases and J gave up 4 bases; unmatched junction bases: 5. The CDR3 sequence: CASSDGGKYEQYF. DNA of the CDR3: TGCGCCAGCAGCGACGGGGGGAAATACGAGCAGTACTTC.

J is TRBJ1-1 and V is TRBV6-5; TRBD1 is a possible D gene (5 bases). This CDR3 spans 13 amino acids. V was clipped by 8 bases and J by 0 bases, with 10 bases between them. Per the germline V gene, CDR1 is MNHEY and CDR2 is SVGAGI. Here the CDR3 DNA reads TGTGCCAGCGCCCTGACAGTGAACACTGAAGCTTTCTTT. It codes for CASALTVNTEAFF.

CDR3 DNA: TGTGCCAGCAGCTTGGACCCACTAGCGGGGGTGTTGGATACGCAGTATTTT. As protein: CASSLDPLAGVLDTQYF. The chain uses TRBV5-4 and TRBJ2-3; TRBD2 aligns across 11 bases. CDR3 length: 17 residues. J lost 6 bases, V lost 0 bases, and 9 bases had no gene match. Germline-derived CDR1 and CDR2 are SGHNT and YYREEE (reference sequence).

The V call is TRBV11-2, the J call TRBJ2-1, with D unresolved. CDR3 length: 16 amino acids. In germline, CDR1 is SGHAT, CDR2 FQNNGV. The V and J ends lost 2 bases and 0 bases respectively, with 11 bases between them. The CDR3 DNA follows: TGTGCCAGCAGCTTAAGAGGCCTTAGCTCCTACAATGAGCAGTTCTTC. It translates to CASSLRGLSSYNEQFF.

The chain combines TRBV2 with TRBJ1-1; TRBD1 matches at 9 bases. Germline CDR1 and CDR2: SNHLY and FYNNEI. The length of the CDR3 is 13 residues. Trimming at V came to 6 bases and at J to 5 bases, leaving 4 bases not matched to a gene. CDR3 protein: CASRDRGETEAFF. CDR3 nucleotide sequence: TGTGCCAGCAGGGACAGGGGTGAAACTGAAGCTTTCTTT. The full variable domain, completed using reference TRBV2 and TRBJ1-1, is EPEVTQTPSHQVTQMGQEVILRCVPISNHLYFYWYRQILGQKVEFLVSFYNNEISEKSEIFDDQFSVERPDGSNFTLKIRSTKLEDSAMYFCASRDRGETEAFFGQGTRLTVV.

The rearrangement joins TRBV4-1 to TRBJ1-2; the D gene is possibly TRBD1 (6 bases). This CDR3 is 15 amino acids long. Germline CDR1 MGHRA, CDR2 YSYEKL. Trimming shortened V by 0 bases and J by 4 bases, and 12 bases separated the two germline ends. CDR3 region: CASSQDGDIRYGYTF. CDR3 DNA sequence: TGCGCCAGCAGCCAAGATGGGGACATCCGCTATGGCTACACCTTC.

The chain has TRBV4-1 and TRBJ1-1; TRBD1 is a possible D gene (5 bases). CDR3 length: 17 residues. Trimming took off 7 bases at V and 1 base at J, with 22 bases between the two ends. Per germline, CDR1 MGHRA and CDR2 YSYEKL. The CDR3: CASILSTVRTRNTEAFF. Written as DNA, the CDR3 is TGCGCCAGCATATTATCGACAGTTCGCACGAGGAACACTGAAGCTTTCTTT.